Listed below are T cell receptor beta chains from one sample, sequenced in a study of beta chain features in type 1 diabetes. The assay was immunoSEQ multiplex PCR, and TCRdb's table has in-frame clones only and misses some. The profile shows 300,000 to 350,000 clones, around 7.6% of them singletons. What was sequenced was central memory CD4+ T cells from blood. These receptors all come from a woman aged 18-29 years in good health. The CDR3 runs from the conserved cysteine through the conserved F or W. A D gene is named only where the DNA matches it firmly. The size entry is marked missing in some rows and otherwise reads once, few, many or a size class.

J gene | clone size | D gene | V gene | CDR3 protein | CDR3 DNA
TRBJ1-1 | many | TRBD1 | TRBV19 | CASRDSAMNTEAFF | TGTGCAAGCCGGGACAGCGCTATGAACACTGAAGCTTTCTTT
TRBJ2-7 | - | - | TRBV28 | CASSSPGLSSYEQYF | TGTGCCAGCAGTTCACCGGGACTCAGCTCCTACGAGCAGTACTTC
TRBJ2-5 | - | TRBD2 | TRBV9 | CASSAGGRERETQYF | TGTGCCAGCAGCGCGGGCGGGAGGGAACGGGAGACCCAGTACTTC
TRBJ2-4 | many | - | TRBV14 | CASSRNTAKNIQYF | TGTGCCAGCAGCCGCAACACAGCCAAAAACATTCAGTACTTC
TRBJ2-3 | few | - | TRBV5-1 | CASSSIGVADTQYF | TGCGCCAGCAGCTCCATAGGGGTGGCAGATACGCAGTATTTT
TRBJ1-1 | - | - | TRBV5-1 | CASSPRQSNTEAFF | TGCGCCAGCAGCCCCCGGCAGTCGAACACTGAAGCTTTCTTT
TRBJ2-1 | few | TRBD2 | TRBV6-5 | CASRRPSGSINEQFF | TGTGCCAGCAGAAGGCCTAGCGGGAGTATAAATGAGCAGTTCTTC
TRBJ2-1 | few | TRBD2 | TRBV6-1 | CASSVTSGSADFF | TGTGCCAGCAGTGTTACTAGCGGGAGTGCGGATTTCTTC
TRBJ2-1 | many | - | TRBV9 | CASSVGGRNNEQFF | TGTGCCAGCAGCGTCGGGGGGCGAAACAATGAGCAGTTCTTC
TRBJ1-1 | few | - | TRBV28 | CASSLTAPGNTEAFF | TGTGCCAGCAGTTTAACTGCCCCCGGGAACACTGAAGCTTTCTTT
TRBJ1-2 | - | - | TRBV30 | CAWIPVTEHPYGYTF | TGTGCCTGGATTCCTGTGACGGAACATCCCTATGGCTACACCTTC
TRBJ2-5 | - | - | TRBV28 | CASSSPFGGQETQYF | TGTGCCAGCAGTTCCCCTTTTGGGGGCCAAGAGACCCAGTACTTC
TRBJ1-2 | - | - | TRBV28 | CASSFQAATVLGGYTF | TGTGCCAGCAGTTTTCAGGCAGCAACCGTCTTGGGAGGCTACACCTTC
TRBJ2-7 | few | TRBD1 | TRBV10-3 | CAISPDRNYEQYF | TGTGCCATCAGTCCGGACAGGAACTACGAGCAGTACTTC
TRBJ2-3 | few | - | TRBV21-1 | CASSKKLSSSQTSQYF | TGTGCCAGCAGCAAGAAGTTGTCTAGCTCACAGACATCGCAGTATTTT
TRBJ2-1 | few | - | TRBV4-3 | CASSQDKAVWFF | TGCGCCAGCAGCCAAGATAAAGCCGTGTGGTTCTTC
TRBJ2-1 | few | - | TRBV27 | CASSLSPPAHVPYNEQFF | TGTGCCAGCAGTTTATCTCCCCCGGCACATGTTCCCTACAATGAGCAGTTCTTC
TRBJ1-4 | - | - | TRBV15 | CATSREKTDGEKLFF | TGTGCCACCAGCAGAGAGAAAACAGATGGGGAAAAACTGTTTTTT
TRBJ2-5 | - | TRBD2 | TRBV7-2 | CASSVQTSGRAVAQYF | TGTGCCAGCAGCGTCCAGACTAGCGGGAGGGCGGTGGCCCAGTACTTC
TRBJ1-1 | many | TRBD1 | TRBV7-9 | CASSRTGTEAFF | TGTGCCAGCAGCCGGACAGGGACTGAAGCTTTCTTT
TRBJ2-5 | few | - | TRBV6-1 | CASSRDTETQYF | TGTGCCAGCAGTCGGGACACAGAGACCCAGTACTTC
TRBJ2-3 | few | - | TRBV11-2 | CASSFSEGWDTQYF | TGTGCCAGCAGCTTTAGTGAGGGTTGGGATACGCAGTATTTT
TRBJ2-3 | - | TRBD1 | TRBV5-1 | CASSPQGTGRDTQYF | TGCGCCAGCAGCCCACAGGGGACAGGGCGGGATACGCAGTATTTT
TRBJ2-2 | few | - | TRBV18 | CASSPRRADTGELFF | TGTGCCAGCTCACCGAGGAGGGCAGACACCGGGGAGCTGTTTTTT
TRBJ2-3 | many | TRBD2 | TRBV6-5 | CASRVGRARGDTQYF | TGTGCCAGCAGGGTTGGGAGGGCCCGGGGAGATACGCAGTATTTT
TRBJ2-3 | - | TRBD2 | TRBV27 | CASSFSSGSTDTQYF | TGTGCCAGCAGTTTCTCTAGCGGAAGCACAGATACGCAGTATTTT
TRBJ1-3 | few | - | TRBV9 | CASSVELMGNTIYF | TGTGCCAGCAGCGTAGAACTCATGGGAAACACCATATATTTT
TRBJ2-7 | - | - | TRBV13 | CASSGRLGADGHYEQYF | TGTGCCAGCAGCGGACGCCTTGGGGCCGACGGTCACTACGAGCAGTACTTC
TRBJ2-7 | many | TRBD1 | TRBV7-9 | CASSVHRVPGGYEQYF | TGTGCCAGCAGCGTACACAGGGTTCCAGGGGGATACGAGCAGTACTTC
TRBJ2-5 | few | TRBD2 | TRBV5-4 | CASSWGLAGARGTQYF | TGTGCCAGCAGTTGGGGACTAGCGGGAGCGCGAGGGACCCAGTACTTC
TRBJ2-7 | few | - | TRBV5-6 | CASSLGDYEQYF | TGTGCCAGCAGCTTGGGGGACTACGAGCAGTACTTC
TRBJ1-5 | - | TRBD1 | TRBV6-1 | CASRTGGLQPQHF | TGTGCCAGCAGGACAGGGGGCCTTCAGCCCCAGCATTTT
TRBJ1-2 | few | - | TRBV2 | CASSETQTVPGYTF | TGTGCCAGCAGCGAAACACAGACAGTCCCTGGCTACACCTTC
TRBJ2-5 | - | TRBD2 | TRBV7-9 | CASSPGLAGGQETQYF | TGTGCCAGCAGCCCGGGACTAGCGGGGGGCCAAGAGACCCAGTACTTC
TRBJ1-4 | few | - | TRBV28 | CASSSTGPGTNEKLFF | TGTGCCAGCAGTTCGACAGGACCGGGAACTAATGAAAAACTGTTTTTT
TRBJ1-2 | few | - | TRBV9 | CASSLRGGGGYTF | TGTGCCAGCAGTCTCAGGGGAGGAGGTGGCTACACCTTC
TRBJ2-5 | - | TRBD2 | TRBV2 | CASSRGLAEETQYF | TGTGCCAGCAGCAGAGGACTAGCGGAAGAGACCCAGTACTTC
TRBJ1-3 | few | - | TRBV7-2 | CASSLAGFANTIYF | TGTGCCAGCAGCTTAGCGGGGTTCGCAAACACCATATATTTT
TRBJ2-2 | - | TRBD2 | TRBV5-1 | CASSPSRLAEGTGELFF | TGCGCCAGCAGCCCCTCTCGACTAGCGGAGGGAACCGGGGAGCTGTTTTTT
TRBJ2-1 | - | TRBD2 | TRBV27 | CASSPRLASVSNEQFF | TGTGCCAGCAGTCCCCGACTAGCTTCGGTTTCGAATGAGCAGTTCTTC
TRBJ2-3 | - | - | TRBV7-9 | CASSLQQGYTQYF | TGTGCCAGCAGCTTGCAACAGGGATATACGCAGTATTTT